A single sample is the source of the 15 T cell receptor beta chains below, sequenced in a study of cytomegalovirus exposure and HLA in healthy donors. TCRdb's copy holds only in-frame clones and misses some; the assay was immunoSEQ multiplex PCR. The table records some 180,000 clones, about 81% of them present only once. The sequenced material came from PBMCs. These receptors were taken from a woman between 25 and 40 years old in good health and CMV-seronegative.

The rearrangement links TRBV30 to TRBJ1-1; D gene uncertain. V was cut by 4 bases and J by 3 bases, with 12 bases left in between. CDR3 length equals 13 residues. Germline CDR1 is GTSNPN and CDR2 is SVGIG (reference sequence). CDR3 in DNA: TGTGCCTGGAACGCGGGCCCCCACACTGAAGCTTTCTTT. Residues: CAWNAGPHTEAFF.

The rearrangement uses TRBV7-3 and TRBJ1-5; D is unclear. With 5 bases removed from V and 4 bases from J, the gap between germline ends came to 15 bases. Looked up from germline, CDR1 is SGHTA and CDR2 is FQGTGA. The CDR3 contains 15 residues. In nucleotides, the CDR3 is TGTGCCAGCAGCCAGTTCGGGAGCGCTAATCAGCCCCAGCATTTT. Protein: CASSQFGSANQPQHF.

V usage is TRBV27 and J usage is TRBJ1-5; maybe TRBD1 (6 bases). Germline assignment: CDR1 MNHEY and CDR2 SMNVEV (reference sequence). Trimming pared 0 bases from V and 4 bases from J, leaving 16 bases between. The CDR3 length is 17 residues. This CDR3 is CASSLSWGLTFNQPQHF. DNA for the CDR3: TGTGCCAGCAGTTTATCGTGGGGGCTGACCTTTAATCAGCCCCAGCATTTT.

In this sample, this clone turned up a few times. This rearrangement joins TRBV6-1 to TRBJ1-2, with 7 bases fitting TRBD1. This CDR3 has 14 residues. The ends lost 8 bases at V and 5 bases at J; junction bases unmatched: 11. Germline CDR1 reads MNHNS; CDR2 reads SASEGT. CDR3 amino acids: CASHEGQRKYGYTF. The CDR3 DNA follows: TGTGCCAGCCACGAGGGACAGCGGAAATATGGCTACACCTTC.

The rearrangement uses TRBV18 and TRBJ1-4; tentatively, D is TRBD1 (5 bases). CDR1 and CDR2 from the germline V gene are KGHSH and LQKENI. The CDR3 consists of 17 residues. The V end lost 2 bases, the J end lost 1 base, and 14 bases lay between the germline ends. The CDR3: CASSPSRTGGTNEKLFF. The CDR3 DNA sequence: TGTGCCAGCTCACCATCCCGGACCGGGGGAACTAATGAAAAACTGTTTTTT.

The chain employs TRBV30 and TRBJ1-2; 11 bases are a match to TRBD1. CDR1 is GTSNPN and CDR2 is SVGIG in the germline V gene (reference sequence). The V gene end was trimmed by 3 bases and the J gene end by 5 bases; junction bases not matched to a gene: 5. There are 14 residues in the CDR3. In nucleotides, the CDR3 is TGTGCCTGGAGACGACGGGACAGGGGGTATGGCTACACCTTC. Amino acid sequence: CAWRRRDRGYGYTF.

The rearrangement joins TRBV29-1 to TRBJ2-3, with TRBD1 as a possible D gene (6 bases). CDR3 length: 13 residues. Per the germline V gene, CDR1 is SQVTM and CDR2 is ANQGSEA. Trimming left V 7 bases short and J 6 bases short, with 17 bases between. CDR3 sequence reads: CSAGTSKVDTQYF. In DNA, the CDR3 is TGCAGCGCCGGGACATCTAAAGTCGATACGCAGTATTTT.

This chain links TRBV7-8 with TRBJ2-5, with D possibly TRBD2 on 7 matching bases. The CDR3 length is 17 residues. Trimming took 3 bases from V and 5 from J, leaving 22 bases between them. CDR1 is SGHVS and CDR2 is FQNEAQ in the germline V gene. This CDR3 reads CASSLASGGIILETQYF. CDR3 nucleotide sequence: TGTGCCAGCAGCTTGGCCTCGGGGGGCATAATATTGGAGACCCAGTACTTC.

This sequence joins TRBV4-1 and TRBJ2-7; 9 nucleotides match TRBD1. The CDR3 length is 14 residues. The germline CDR1 and CDR2 sequences are MGHRA and YSYEKL. Trimming cost V 4 bases and J 6 bases; bases outside gene matches: 7. The CDR3 DNA reads TGCGCCAGCAGCCTCGGACAGGGGACTCCCGAGCAGTACTTC. Residues: CASSLGQGTPEQYF.

This chain joins TRBV6-1 and TRBJ1-2; D unresolved. Trimming removed 6 bases at V and 5 bases at J, with 13 bases between. CDR1 is MNHNS and CDR2 is SASEGT in the germline V gene. The CDR3 has 13 residues. CDR3 loop: CASRTAAEYGYTF. The CDR3 DNA reads TGTGCCAGCAGGACGGCGGCGGAATATGGCTACACCTTC.

V gene TRBV30 combines with J gene TRBJ1-3; 7 bases map to TRBD1. Per germline, CDR1 GTSNPN and CDR2 SVGIG (reference sequence). The CDR3 runs to 15 residues. V shed 1 base, J shed 2 bases, and the junction held 5 bases outside the gene matches. Written as DNA, the CDR3 is TGTGCCTGGAGTGAAACAGGGGAAACTGGAAACACCATATATTTT. Translating it yields CAWSETGETGNTIYF.

V usage is TRBV5-1 and J usage is TRBJ2-7; TRBD2 aligns across 8 bases. V was clipped by 4 bases and J by 3 bases; unmatched bases: 6. The CDR3 is 14 amino acids. Per germline, CDR1 SGHRS and CDR2 YFSETQ. The CDR3 sequence: CASSPGGVNYEQYF. The CDR3 coding sequence is TGCGCCAGCAGCCCCGGGGGGGTTAACTACGAGCAGTACTTC.

The chain combines TRBV9 with TRBJ2-5, with 7 bases matching TRBD1. The J segment lost 3 bases and the V segment lost 4 bases, leaving 12 bases of the junction unmatched. The CDR3 covers 16 residues. Looked up from germline, CDR1 is SGDLS and CDR2 is YYNGEE. The CDR3 DNA reads as TGTGCCAGCAGCCTCCGACCCTCGACAGGGAAAGAGACCCAGTACTTC. It yields the protein CASSLRPSTGKETQYF.

With respect to this clone: This CDR3 is also generated by other DNA sequences in the sample. The V and J genes are TRBV18 and TRBJ1-1; D not resolved. CDR3 length: 14 amino acids. Per the germline V gene, CDR1 is KGHSH and CDR2 is LQKENI. Trimming took 2 bases from V and 1 from J, leaving 8 bases between them. The DNA of the CDR3 is TGTGCCAGCTCACCAATCTCTCGGAACACTGAAGCTTTCTTT. Residues: CASSPISRNTEAFF.

In DNA form, the CDR3 reads TGTGCCAGCAGTCGCGGGGACAGTAAATATGGCTACACCTTC. It codes for CASSRGDSKYGYTF. The chain carries TRBV6-5 and TRBJ1-2; 7 bases are a match to TRBD1. Trimming took 5 bases from V and 5 from J; bases not matched to a gene: 8. The V gene's germline CDR1 is MNHEY and CDR2 SVGAGI. The CDR3 has 14 amino acids.